The rows below give T cell receptor beta chains drawn from one sample of a study of blood T cell repertoires in COVID-19. Some clones are missing from TCRdb's copy, which holds only in-frame ones; the method was immunoSEQ multiplex PCR. The sample shows 95,000 to 150,000 clones, about 85% of them seen only once. The sample was peripheral blood. The receptors stem from a man in his fifties or sixties with acute or convalescent COVID-19. The CDR3 runs from the conserved cysteine through the conserved F or W. A D gene is named only where the DNA matches it firmly. Some rows have no size entry. The others give once, few or many, or a class for an expanded clone.

CDR3 protein: CASSRGLAGVGTQYF
CDR3 DNA: TGTGCCAGCAGCCGCGGACTAGCGGGAGTCGGGACCCAGTACTTC
J gene: TRBJ2-5
clone size: NA
V gene: TRBV4-2
D gene: TRBD2

CDR3 protein: CASSPGTRGTGELFF
CDR3 DNA: TGCGCCAGCAGCCCCGGGACTAGGGGAACCGGGGAGCTGTTTTTT
J gene: TRBJ2-2
clone size: NA
V gene: TRBV10-1
D gene: TRBD2

CDR3 protein: CAGSSGGYNYGYTF
CDR3 DNA: TGTGCCGGTTCATCAGGGGGATATAACTATGGCTACACCTTC
J gene: TRBJ1-2
clone size: once
V gene: TRBV28
D gene: TRBD1

CDR3 protein: CASSLLSPDTQYF
CDR3 DNA: TGTGCCAGCAGCCTTTTGAGCCCAGATACGCAGTATTTT
J gene: TRBJ2-3
clone size: NA
V gene: TRBV9
D gene: NA

CDR3 protein: CASTPDSPGAFF
CDR3 DNA: TGTGCCAGCACCCCGGACAGCCCGGGAGCTTTCTTT
J gene: TRBJ1-1
clone size: few
V gene: TRBV2
D gene: NA

CDR3 protein: CASRATSGRYEQYF
CDR3 DNA: TGTGCCAGCAGGGCAACTAGCGGGAGGTACGAGCAGTACTTC
J gene: TRBJ2-7
clone size: NA
V gene: TRBV2
D gene: TRBD2

CDR3 protein: CASSPWESSGELFF
CDR3 DNA: TGCGCCAGCAGCCCTTGGGAGAGCTCCGGGGAGCTGTTTTTT
J gene: TRBJ2-2
clone size: NA
V gene: TRBV4-1
D gene: NA

CDR3 protein: CASSPLAAYEQYF
CDR3 DNA: TGTGCCAGCAGCCCACTAGCGGCCTACGAGCAGTACTTC
J gene: TRBJ2-7
clone size: NA
V gene: TRBV7-8
D gene: TRBD2

CDR3 protein: CASSYSTRGGEQFF
CDR3 DNA: TGTGCCAGCAGCTACTCGACTAGGGGGGGTGAGCAGTTCTTC
J gene: TRBJ2-1
clone size: NA
V gene: TRBV11-2
D gene: NA

CDR3 protein: CAWRRTGGGEKLFF
CDR3 DNA: TGTGCCTGGAGGCGGACAGGGGGAGGTGAAAAACTGTTTTTT
J gene: TRBJ1-4
clone size: NA
V gene: TRBV30
D gene: TRBD1

CDR3 protein: CASSFSGRAVDEQYF
CDR3 DNA: TGTGCCAGCAGCTTTAGCGGGAGGGCCGTCGACGAGCAGTACTTC
J gene: TRBJ2-7
clone size: NA
V gene: TRBV7-2
D gene: TRBD2

CDR3 protein: CAISESTRASGTYTDTQYF
CDR3 DNA: TGTGCCATCAGTGAGTCGACGAGGGCTAGCGGGACTTACACAGATACGCAGTATTTT
J gene: TRBJ2-3
clone size: NA
V gene: TRBV10-3
D gene: TRBD2

CDR3 protein: CSASNSGASYEQYF
CDR3 DNA: TGCAGCGCCTCGAATAGCGGAGCCTCCTACGAGCAGTACTTC
J gene: TRBJ2-7
clone size: once
V gene: TRBV29-1
D gene: NA

CDR3 protein: CASRGQSLPTGELFF
CDR3 DNA: TGCGCCAGCCGCGGACAGTCTCTTCCTACCGGGGAGCTGTTTTTT
J gene: TRBJ2-2
clone size: NA
V gene: TRBV5-1
D gene: NA

CDR3 protein: CASSFTPPVQPSGGFFGYTF
CDR3 DNA: TGTGCCAGTAGTTTTACTCCCCCAGTCCAGCCATCAGGGGGGTTTTTTGGCTACACCTTC
J gene: TRBJ1-2
clone size: once
V gene: TRBV19
D gene: TRBD1

CDR3 protein: CASRRTEGQPQHF
CDR3 DNA: TGTGCCAGCAGGAGGACAGAAGGTCAGCCCCAGCATTTT
J gene: TRBJ1-5
clone size: NA
V gene: TRBV28
D gene: NA

CDR3 protein: CASSSQGQVGDEQYF
CDR3 DNA: TGTGCCAGCAGCTCCCAGGGACAGGTCGGGGACGAGCAGTACTTC
J gene: TRBJ2-7
clone size: many
V gene: TRBV7-9
D gene: TRBD1

CDR3 protein: CASSLVGREEQFF
CDR3 DNA: TGTGCCAGCAGCTTAGTGGGTCGGGAGGAGCAGTTCTTC
J gene: TRBJ2-1
clone size: NA
V gene: TRBV7-9
D gene: NA

CDR3 protein: CASRAGQWNTGELFF
CDR3 DNA: TGTGCCAGCAGGGCGGGACAGTGGAACACCGGGGAGCTGTTTTTT
J gene: TRBJ2-2
clone size: NA
V gene: TRBV27
D gene: NA

CDR3 protein: CASSFGGSWNEQYF
CDR3 DNA: TGTGCCAGCAGCTTCGGGGGGAGCTGGAACGAGCAGTACTTC
J gene: TRBJ2-7
clone size: NA
V gene: TRBV7-9
D gene: TRBD2

CDR3 protein: CAWSVRSWTALYGYTF
CDR3 DNA: TGTGCCTGGAGTGTACGGTCCTGGACAGCGCTATATGGCTACACCTTC
J gene: TRBJ1-2
clone size: NA
V gene: TRBV30
D gene: NA

CDR3 protein: CASSLILGSYEQYF
CDR3 DNA: TGTGCCAGCAGTTTAATTCTCGGGTCCTACGAGCAGTACTTC
J gene: TRBJ2-7
clone size: NA
V gene: TRBV27
D gene: NA

CDR3 protein: CASSSRTSGTSSSYNEQFF
CDR3 DNA: TGTGCCAGTAGTTCTCGGACTAGCGGGACCTCCAGCTCCTACAATGAGCAGTTCTTC
J gene: TRBJ2-1
clone size: many
V gene: TRBV19
D gene: TRBD2

CDR3 protein: CSASLTSGKPYEQYF
CDR3 DNA: TGCAGTGCTAGTCTCACTAGCGGGAAGCCCTACGAGCAGTACTTC
J gene: TRBJ2-7
clone size: NA
V gene: TRBV20-1
D gene: TRBD2

CDR3 protein: CASSPGQLDYYGYTF
CDR3 DNA: TGTGCCAGCAGCCCGGGACAGCTCGACTACTATGGCTACACCTTC
J gene: TRBJ1-2
clone size: NA
V gene: TRBV6-5
D gene: TRBD1

CDR3 protein: CASSAGTWNSPLHF
CDR3 DNA: TGTGCCAGCAGCGCCGGGACTTGGAATTCACCCCTCCACTTT
J gene: TRBJ1-6
clone size: few
V gene: TRBV9
D gene: NA

CDR3 protein: CASSTVAGTYEQYF
CDR3 DNA: TGTGCCAGCAGCACCGTTGCAGGGACCTACGAGCAGTACTTC
J gene: TRBJ2-7
clone size: NA
V gene: TRBV5-5
D gene: NA

CDR3 protein: CASGYGQGAYNEQFF
CDR3 DNA: TGTGCTAGTGGATATGGACAGGGCGCCTACAATGAGCAGTTCTTC
J gene: TRBJ2-1
clone size: NA
V gene: TRBV12-5
D gene: TRBD1

CDR3 protein: CATSDTRGVRETQYF
CDR3 DNA: TGTGCCACCAGTGATACCCGCGGCGTCAGAGAGACCCAGTACTTC
J gene: TRBJ2-5
clone size: NA
V gene: TRBV24-1
D gene: NA

CDR3 protein: CATLGQGRFGNQPQHF
CDR3 DNA: TGTGCCACCTTAGGACAGGGGCGATTCGGCAATCAGCCCCAGCATTTT
J gene: TRBJ1-5
clone size: NA
V gene: TRBV19
D gene: TRBD1

CDR3 protein: CAISPGLPNIEQYF
CDR3 DNA: TGTGCCATCAGTCCGGGACTCCCCAACATCGAGCAGTACTTC
J gene: TRBJ2-7
clone size: NA
V gene: TRBV10-3
D gene: NA

CDR3 protein: CASSLNPDRPYNEQFF
CDR3 DNA: TGTGCCAGCAGCTTGAACCCCGACAGGCCCTACAATGAGCAGTTCTTC
J gene: TRBJ2-1
clone size: once
V gene: TRBV11-3
D gene: NA

CDR3 protein: CASSQGGLAGNNEQFF
CDR3 DNA: TGTGCCAGCAGCCAGGGCGGACTAGCGGGGAACAATGAGCAGTTCTTC
J gene: TRBJ2-1
clone size: NA
V gene: TRBV14
D gene: TRBD2

CDR3 protein: CAWSGQNNSPLHF
CDR3 DNA: TGTGCCTGGAGTGGGCAGAATAATTCACCCCTCCACTTT
J gene: TRBJ1-6
clone size: NA
V gene: TRBV30
D gene: NA

CDR3 protein: CASSLDGLAGEDEQFF
CDR3 DNA: TGCGCCAGCAGCTTGGACGGGCTAGCGGGAGAAGATGAGCAGTTCTTC
J gene: TRBJ2-1
clone size: NA
V gene: TRBV5-1
D gene: TRBD2

CDR3 protein: CAISSGASDTEAFF
CDR3 DNA: TGTGCCATCAGTTCAGGGGCGTCGGACACTGAAGCTTTCTTT
J gene: TRBJ1-1
clone size: NA
V gene: TRBV10-3
D gene: NA

CDR3 protein: CASSLARGLGNTIYF
CDR3 DNA: TGTGCCAGCAGCTTGGCACGGGGGTTAGGAAACACCATATATTTT
J gene: TRBJ1-3
clone size: NA
V gene: TRBV5-8
D gene: NA

CDR3 protein: CSVGKWVGGAWYGYTF
CDR3 DNA: TGCAGCGTTGGCAAGTGGGTAGGGGGCGCTTGGTATGGCTACACCTTC
J gene: TRBJ1-2
clone size: few
V gene: TRBV29-1
D gene: TRBD1

CDR3 protein: CASSPMRGSDLFF
CDR3 DNA: TGTGCCAGCAGTCCTATGCGGGGGTCCGACCTGTTTTTT
J gene: TRBJ1-4
clone size: few
V gene: TRBV27
D gene: NA

CDR3 protein: CASSFSSNTEAFF
CDR3 DNA: TGTGCCAGCAGTTTTTCATCGAACACTGAAGCTTTCTTT
J gene: TRBJ1-1
clone size: NA
V gene: TRBV12-3/TRBV12-4
D gene: NA

CDR3 protein: CASSHLDREHYGYTF
CDR3 DNA: TGTGCCAGCAGCCACCTTGACAGGGAGCACTATGGCTACACCTTC
J gene: TRBJ1-2
clone size: few
V gene: TRBV4-2
D gene: TRBD1

CDR3 protein: CATSRGQGGSVSEAFF
CDR3 DNA: TGTGCCACCAGCAGAGGACAGGGGGGTAGTGTTTCTGAAGCTTTCTTT
J gene: TRBJ1-1
clone size: NA
V gene: TRBV15
D gene: TRBD1

CDR3 protein: CASSQVTAAAYGYTF
CDR3 DNA: TGTGCCAGCAGCCAAGTTACAGCTGCTGCCTATGGCTACACCTTC
J gene: TRBJ1-2
clone size: NA
V gene: TRBV3-1/TRBV3-2
D gene: NA

CDR3 protein: CATSDRRQNSPLHF
CDR3 DNA: TGTGCCACCAGTGACCGTAGACAGAATTCACCCCTCCACTTT
J gene: TRBJ1-6
clone size: NA
V gene: TRBV24-1
D gene: NA

CDR3 protein: CASSQPTGEDTQYF
CDR3 DNA: TGTGCCAGCAGCCAACCAACGGGGGAAGATACGCAGTATTTT
J gene: TRBJ2-3
clone size: NA
V gene: TRBV3-1/TRBV3-2
D gene: NA

CDR3 protein: CASKPGQGIGYEQYF
CDR3 DNA: TGTGCCAGCAAACCGGGACAGGGGATCGGATACGAGCAGTACTTC
J gene: TRBJ2-7
clone size: NA
V gene: TRBV2
D gene: TRBD1

CDR3 protein: CATTGGGTSSYNSPLHF
CDR3 DNA: TGCGCCACCACGGGAGGGGGGACGAGCTCCTATAATTCACCCCTCCACTTT
J gene: TRBJ1-6
clone size: NA
V gene: TRBV10-1
D gene: NA

CDR3 protein: CASRDRATGELFF
CDR3 DNA: TGTGCCAGTAGAGACAGGGCCACCGGGGAGCTGTTTTTT
J gene: TRBJ2-2
clone size: NA
V gene: TRBV19
D gene: TRBD1

CDR3 protein: CASSTSGAPNTGELFF
CDR3 DNA: TGTGCCAGTAGCACTAGCGGGGCCCCGAACACCGGGGAGCTGTTTTTT
J gene: TRBJ2-2
clone size: NA
V gene: TRBV19
D gene: TRBD2

CDR3 protein: CASNYGLRAQHF
CDR3 DNA: TGTGCCAGCAACTACGGACTCCGGGCCCAGCATTTT
J gene: TRBJ1-5
clone size: NA
V gene: TRBV28
D gene: NA

CDR3 protein: CASSQGQGNTGELFF
CDR3 DNA: TGTGCCAGCTCGCAAGGACAGGGTAACACCGGGGAGCTGTTTTTT
J gene: TRBJ2-2
clone size: NA
V gene: TRBV18
D gene: TRBD1

CDR3 protein: CASSSSQTSGGWSSYNEQFF
CDR3 DNA: TGTGCCAGCAGCTCCTCCCAGACTAGCGGGGGATGGAGCTCCTACAATGAGCAGTTCTTC
J gene: TRBJ2-1
clone size: once
V gene: TRBV21-1
D gene: NA

CDR3 protein: CASSPGGGPAGGEQFF
CDR3 DNA: TGTGCCAGCAGCCCTGGCGGGGGACCAGCGGGAGGTGAGCAGTTCTTC
J gene: TRBJ2-1
clone size: NA
V gene: TRBV5-4
D gene: TRBD2

CDR3 protein: CASSFDPRFGSPLHF
CDR3 DNA: TGTGCCAGCAGTTTTGACCCCAGGTTCGGTTCACCCCTCCACTTT
J gene: TRBJ1-6
clone size: NA
V gene: TRBV27
D gene: NA

CDR3 protein: CATSKHLNSGLGDWETQYF
CDR3 DNA: TGTGCCACCAGCAAGCACCTAAACTCGGGACTAGGGGATTGGGAGACCCAGTACTTC
J gene: TRBJ2-5
clone size: NA
V gene: TRBV15
D gene: TRBD2

CDR3 protein: CATSRDGGSNEKLFF
CDR3 DNA: TGTGCCACCAGCAGAGATGGGGGGTCTAATGAAAAACTGTTTTTT
J gene: TRBJ1-4
clone size: NA
V gene: TRBV15
D gene: NA

CDR3 protein: CAWSPGKEGTSGRGLQETQYF
CDR3 DNA: TGTGCCTGGAGTCCCGGGAAGGAGGGGACTAGCGGGAGGGGACTTCAAGAGACCCAGTACTTC
J gene: TRBJ2-5
clone size: NA
V gene: TRBV30
D gene: TRBD2

CDR3 protein: CASSSTSGETQYF
CDR3 DNA: TGTGCCAGCAGCTCGACTAGCGGAGAGACCCAGTACTTC
J gene: TRBJ2-5
clone size: NA
V gene: TRBV7-3
D gene: TRBD2

CDR3 protein: CASSQEGGYEQYF
CDR3 DNA: TGCGCCAGCAGCCAAGAGGGGGGCTACGAGCAGTACTTC
J gene: TRBJ2-7
clone size: NA
V gene: TRBV4-1
D gene: NA